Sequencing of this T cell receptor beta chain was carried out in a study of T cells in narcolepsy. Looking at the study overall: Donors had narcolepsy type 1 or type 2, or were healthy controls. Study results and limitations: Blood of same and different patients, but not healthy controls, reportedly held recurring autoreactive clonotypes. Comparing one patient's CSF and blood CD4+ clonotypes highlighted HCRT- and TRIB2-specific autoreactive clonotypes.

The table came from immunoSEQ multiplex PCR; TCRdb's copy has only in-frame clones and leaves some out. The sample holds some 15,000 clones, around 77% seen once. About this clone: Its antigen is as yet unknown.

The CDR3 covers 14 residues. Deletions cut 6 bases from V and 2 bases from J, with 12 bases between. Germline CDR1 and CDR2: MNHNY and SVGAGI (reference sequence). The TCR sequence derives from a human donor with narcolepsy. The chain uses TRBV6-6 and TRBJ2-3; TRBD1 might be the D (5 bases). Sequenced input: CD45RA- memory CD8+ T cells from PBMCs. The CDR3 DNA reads TGTGCCAGCAGCCTGACAGCAAACACAGATACGCAGTATTTT. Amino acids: CASSLTANTDTQYF.